The 8 T cell receptor beta chains presented below share a single source sample, sequenced in a study of blood T cell repertoires in COVID-19. Clones were sequenced by immunoSEQ multiplex PCR, and TCRdb holds only the in-frame ones, with some missing. This sample has some 150,000 clones, with approximately 80% found just once. Source material: peripheral blood. These receptors were obtained from a human donor in a cohort sampled during active COVID-19.

The chain uses TRBV5-6 and TRBJ2-7; D might be TRBD1 (5 bases). V was trimmed by 0 bases and J by 0 bases, leaving 13 bases between them. The CDR3 covers 16 residues. Germline CDR1 reads SGHDT; CDR2 reads YYEEEE. CDR3 sequence (DNA): TGTGCCAGCAGCTTGGTTAGGGGCCGGGTCTCCTACGAGCAGTACGTC. Protein: CASSLVRGRVSYEQYV.

The V gene is TRBV29-1, the J gene TRBJ2-5, with 9 bases aligning to TRBD1. Germline V gives CDR1 SQVTM, CDR2 ANQGSEA. V was clipped by 7 bases and J by 4 bases; unmatched bases: 7. The CDR3 has 13 residues. CDR3 region: CSGDLTGGETQYF. CDR3 in DNA: TGCAGCGGAGATTTGACAGGGGGAGAGACCCAGTACTTC.

This sequence joins TRBV5-5 and TRBJ1-4; tentatively, D is TRBD1 (6 bases). The CDR3 extends over 15 amino acids. V lost 5 bases and J lost 1, with 12 bases in between. In germline, CDR1 is SGHKS, CDR2 YYEKEE (reference sequence). DNA of the CDR3: TGTGCCAGCAGACAGGGCCATGGAACTAATGAAAAACTGTTTTTT. The encoded protein is CASRQGHGTNEKLFF. Complete variable domain (other parts from reference TRBV5-5 and TRBJ1-4): DAGVTQSPTHLIKTRGQQVTLRCSPISGHKSVSWYQQVLGQGPQFIFQYYEKEERGRGNFPDRFSARQFPNYSSELNVNALLLGDSALYLCASRQGHGTNEKLFFGSGTQLSVL.

The rearrangement links TRBV28 to TRBJ2-1; no reliable D call. The CDR3 extends over 11 amino acids. Germline CDR1 is MDHEN and CDR2 is SYDVKM. V was pared by 3 bases and J by 12 bases, with 9 bases between. CDR3 nucleotide sequence: TGTGCCAGCAGTTTTAGAGAGGCGCAGTTCTTC. It specifies CASSFREAQFF.

The genes are TRBV7-2 and TRBJ1-4, with D perhaps TRBD1 (5 bases). The V and J ends lost 7 bases and 0 bases respectively, with 18 bases between them. The CDR3 extends over 17 amino acids. Germline values: CDR1 SGHTA, CDR2 FQGNSA. In DNA form, the CDR3 reads TGTGCCAGCACCCGGGGGGGAGGAGGGGCAACTAATGAAAAACTGTTTTTT. Protein sequence: CASTRGGGGATNEKLFF.

The chain combines TRBV5-6 with TRBJ2-5; TRBD1 matches 9 bases. With 5 bases clipped from V and 1 base from J, the junction kept 6 bases outside the gene matches. The CDR3 extends over 15 amino acids. Looked up from germline, CDR1 is SGHDT and CDR2 is YYEEEE. The CDR3 DNA reads as TGTGCCAGCAGTAAAGACAGGGGGACCCAAGAGACCCAGTACTTC. It specifies CASSKDRGTQETQYF.

The rearrangement uses TRBV6-5 and TRBJ2-7; D is possibly TRBD1 (5 bases). The CDR3 has 13 amino acids. The V gene's germline CDR1 is MNHEY and CDR2 SVGAGI. V was trimmed by 0 bases and J by 4 bases, leaving 7 bases between them. The DNA of the CDR3 is TGTGCCAGCAGTTACTCAGACAGATACGAGCAGTACTTC. Its protein is CASSYSDRYEQYF.

V usage is TRBV29-1 and J usage is TRBJ2-7; 7 nucleotides match TRBD1. CDR1 is SQVTM, CDR2 ANQGSEA, per germline. J was trimmed by 4 bases and V by 7 bases; bases with no gene match: 7. This CDR3 has 12 residues. The CDR3 DNA follows: TGCAGCGCAAGACAGGGTTCTTACGAGCAGTACTTC. This codes for CSARQGSYEQYF.